This T cell receptor (beta chain) was captured by sequencing in a study of T cell responses to AZD1222 COVID-19 vaccine. Study findings and constraints: Seropositive AZD1222 recipients at baseline numbered only six or seven. Clonal diversity may have been underestimated, and the donors were mostly white British, with more females than males.

Clones were read by immunoSEQ multiplex PCR, and TCRdb kept only the in-frame ones, dropping some. The table shows about 110,000 clones, with 89% occurring only once. This clone came up many times. Its specificity is unknown. J lost 4 bases, V lost 2 bases, and 7 bases had no gene match. Germline V lookup: CDR1 MRHNA, CDR2 SNTAGT. This CDR3 is built from 16 residues. Sequences were derived from peripheral blood, sampled on day 0 of MenACWY control vaccination. The sequence derives from an adult in good health. The chain couples TRBV6-4 to TRBJ2-3, with 9 bases that match TRBD1. CDR3 sequence reads: CASSDLGGQGSDTQYF. The CDR3 nucleotides read TGTGCCAGCAGTGACCTCGGGGGACAGGGCTCAGATACGCAGTATTTT.